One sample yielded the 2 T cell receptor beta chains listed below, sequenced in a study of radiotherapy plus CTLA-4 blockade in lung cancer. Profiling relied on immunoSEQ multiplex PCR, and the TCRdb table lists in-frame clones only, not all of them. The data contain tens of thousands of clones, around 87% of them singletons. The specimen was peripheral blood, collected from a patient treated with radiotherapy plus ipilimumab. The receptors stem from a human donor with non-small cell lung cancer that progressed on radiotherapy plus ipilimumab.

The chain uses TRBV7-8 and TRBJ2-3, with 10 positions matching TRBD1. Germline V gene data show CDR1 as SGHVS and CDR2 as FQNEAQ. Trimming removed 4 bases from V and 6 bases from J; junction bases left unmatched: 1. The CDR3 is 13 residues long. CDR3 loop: CASSSDRGDTQYF. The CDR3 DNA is TGTGCCAGCAGCTCGGACAGGGGGGATACGCAGTATTTT. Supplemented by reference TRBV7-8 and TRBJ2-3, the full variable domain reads GAGVSQSPRYKVAKRGQDVALRCDPISGHVSLFWYQQALGQGPEFLTYFQNEAQLDKSGLPSDRFFAERPEGSVSTLKIQRTQQEDSAVYLCASSSDRGDTQYFGPGTRLTVL.

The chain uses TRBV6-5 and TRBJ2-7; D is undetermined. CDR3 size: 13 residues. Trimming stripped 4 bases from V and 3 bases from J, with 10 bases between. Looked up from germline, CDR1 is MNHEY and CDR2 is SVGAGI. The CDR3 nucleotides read TGTGCCAGCAGTTGTCCGGTATGCTACGAGCAGTACTTC. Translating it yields CASSCPVCYEQYF.